This TCR beta chain was identified in a study of monozygotic twins with inflammatory bowel disease. This CDR3 has 14 amino acids. Germline CDR1 reads MNHNS; CDR2 reads SASEGT. No T cells were sorted before total RNA was taken from whole blood. A template switching step added UMIs, each with a 6-nucleotide sample barcode. TCRdb processed the 5' RACE reads again and assigns one entry to each CDR3 protein, with no DNA. With more than 75,000 distinct CDR3 sequences in the sample, the ten largest clones hold 7.4%. The sequenced material came from blood. This TCR came from a human donor with ulcerative colitis or Crohn's disease, or a healthy co-twin of an affected twin (not recorded which). The rearrangement links TRBV6-1 to TRBJ1-4; TCRdb calls TRBD1, which cannot be checked without DNA. The CDR3: CASRQGATNEKLFF.